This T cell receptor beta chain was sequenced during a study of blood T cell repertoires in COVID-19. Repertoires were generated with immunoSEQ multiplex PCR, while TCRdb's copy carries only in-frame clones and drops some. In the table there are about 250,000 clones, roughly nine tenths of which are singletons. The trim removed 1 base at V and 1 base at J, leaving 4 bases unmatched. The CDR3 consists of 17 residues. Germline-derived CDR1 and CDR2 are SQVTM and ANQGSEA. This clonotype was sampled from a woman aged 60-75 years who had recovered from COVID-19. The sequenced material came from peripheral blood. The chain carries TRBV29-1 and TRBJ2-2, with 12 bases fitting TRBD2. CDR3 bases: TGCAGCGTTGAAGGGGGGACTAGCGGGCTGAACACCGGGGAGCTGTTTTTT. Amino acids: CSVEGGTSGLNTGELFF.